Listed below are T cell receptor beta chains from one sample, sequenced in a study of blood T cells in healthy people across ages. TCRdb fed the 5' RACE reads into MiXCR, producing one record per CDR3 protein. Of approximately 800,000 distinct CDR3 sequences in the sample, 46% were seen once. Sequencing input: blood. The receptor source for this set is a man at least 80 years old in good health. Each CDR3 is given with its conserved first and last residue. D genes are given only for firm matches. Clone size, where shown, is once, few, many, or a class for clones that have expanded.

d_call j_call clone_size v_call cdr3_nt cdr3_aa
. TRBJ2-1 few TRBV5-1 TGCGCCAGCAGCGTACCCCTTGATAGGGTTGAGCAGTTCTTC CASSVPLDRVEQFF
TRBD2 TRBJ2-7 . TRBV10-3 TGTGCCATCAGCAGAACGTCACTAGCGGGAGGGCTCTACGAGCAGTACTTC CAISRTSLAGGLYEQYF
. TRBJ2-5 many TRBV5-1 TGCGCCAGCAGCCTCCGGGACAGCGGGGCTTTGGGGACCCAGTACTTC CASSLRDSGALGTQYF
. TRBJ2-7 few TRBV20-1 TGCAGTGCTAGGGAGATTCAGGGATACGAGCAGTACTTC CSAREIQGYEQYF
. TRBJ2-1 . TRBV7-9 TGTGCCAGCAGCCTCTTCACAGGGAACAATGAGCAGTTCTTC CASSLFTGNNEQFF
. TRBJ2-5 . TRBV25-1 TGTGCCAGCAGTAAGACAGCGTACCAAGAGACCCAGTACTTC CASSKTAYQETQYF
TRBD2 TRBJ2-1 . TRBV7-3 TGTGCCAGCAGCCGGGGGGTAGCAGAAAATGAGCAGTTCTTC CASSRGVAENEQFF
TRBD2 TRBJ2-5 few TRBV12-3/TRBV12-4 TGTGCCAGCAGTAAGACTAGCGGGAGTAGTTGGGGCCAAGAGGCCCAGTACTTC CASSKTSGSSWGQEAQYF
. TRBJ1-1 . TRBV28 TGTGCCACCAGGACCGACCTGAACACTGAAGCTTTCTTT CATRTDLNTEAFF
. TRBJ2-5 many TRBV6-5 TGTGCCAGCAGTTACCAACTCGGACCGGAGACCCAGTACTTC CASSYQLGPETQYF
. TRBJ2-5 . TRBV20-1 TGCAGTGCTGAACTGGAGACCCAGTACTTC CSAELETQYF
. TRBJ2-7 few TRBV7-2 TGCGCCAGCAGCTTGGTGGGAGCCTACGAGCAGTACTTC CASSLVGAYEQYF
TRBD1 TRBJ2-6 . TRBV15 TGTGCCACCAGCAAAAATAGGGGGCTTGGGGCCAACGTCCTGACTTTC CATSKNRGLGANVLTF
TRBD2 TRBJ2-4 . TRBV28 TGTGCCAGCAGTTTCACTCCGACCAGCGGGGGGGGGCTGGCCAAAAACATTCAGTACTTC CASSFTPTSGGGLAKNIQYF
. TRBJ2-1 many TRBV28 TGTGCCAGCCGAGGGGAGGTCTACAATGAGCAGTTCTTC CASRGEVYNEQFF
. TRBJ2-1 many TRBV5-6 TGTGCCAGCAGCTTACAGGGTCCCAATGAGCAGTTCTTC CASSLQGPNEQFF
. TRBJ2-1 . TRBV7-3 TGTGCCAGCAGTAGTGCCCCTAGCTCCTACAATGAGCAGTTCTTC CASSSAPSSYNEQFF
. TRBJ1-2 few TRBV7-2 TGTGCCAGCAGCTTAGGGGCTTCTAACTATGGCTACACCTTC CASSLGASNYGYTF